A selection of T cell receptor beta chains follows, all from one sample in a study of shared clonotypes between healthy human individuals. Here immunoSEQ multiplex PCR was the method, and the copy in TCRdb shows in-frame clones only, minus some. The profile covers some 700,000 clones, with 90% appearing a single time and 34% taken by the ten largest. Sequenced input: memory CD8+ T cells from PBMCs. The receptors originated from a man aged 18 to 30 in good health. Some clones in this sample may be carry-over from other donors' samples. CDR3s include the opening cysteine and the closing phenylalanine or tryptophan. D genes are given only for firm matches. Size values are once, few and many counts, or a class for expanded clones, and some rows have none.

j_call | clone_size | d_call | v_call | cdr3_aa | cdr3_nt
TRBJ2-3 | NA | TRBD2 | TRBV11-2 | CASSSGTSGITDTQYF | TGTGCCAGCAGCTCAGGGACTAGCGGGATTACAGATACGCAGTATTTT
TRBJ2-7 | NA | NA | TRBV19 | CASSPSVQFGVRYEQYF | TGTGCCAGTAGTCCCTCGGTTCAATTCGGCGTCCGCTACGAGCAGTACTTC
TRBJ1-5 | NA | TRBD1 | TRBV19 | CASTSPGTGATFNQPQHF | TGTGCCAGTACCTCACCCGGGACAGGGGCCACTTTTAATCAGCCCCAGCATTTT
TRBJ2-1 | NA | NA | TRBV29-1 | CSVEEAGEQFF | TGCAGCGTTGAAGAGGCGGGGGAGCAGTTCTTC
TRBJ2-7 | NA | NA | TRBV6-5 | CASSLATGSSEQYF | TGTGCCAGCAGCCTCGCCACAGGGTCGTCCGAGCAGTACTTC
TRBJ1-2 | medium-sized | TRBD1 | TRBV19 | CASSISWDRRPYSNYGYTF | TGTGCCAGTAGTATATCGTGGGACAGGAGGCCCTACTCTAACTATGGCTACACCTTC
TRBJ1-2 | NA | NA | TRBV2 | CASSEGYRYGYTF | TGTGCCAGCAGTGAGGGGTACCGCTATGGCTACACCTTC
TRBJ2-7 | NA | NA | TRBV6-5 | CASSPGRPYEQYF | TGTGCCAGCAGCCCAGGGAGACCTTACGAGCAGTACTTC
TRBJ2-7 | NA | NA | TRBV5-4 | CASRPDGSYEQYF | TGTGCCAGCAGACCGGACGGTTCCTACGAGCAGTACTTC
TRBJ2-7 | NA | TRBD1 | TRBV6-5 | CASSYGQGSFYEQYF | TGTGCCAGCAGTTACGGACAGGGAAGTTTTTACGAGCAGTACTTC
TRBJ2-1 | once | TRBD2 | TRBV7-9 | CASSAGLAGNEQFF | TGTGCCAGCAGCGCAGGACTAGCGGGAAATGAGCAGTTCTTC
TRBJ2-7 | NA | TRBD2 | TRBV7-6 | CASSLAGGHYEQYF | TGTGCCAGCAGCTTGGCGGGGGGCCACTACGAGCAGTACTTC
TRBJ2-4 | once | NA | TRBV7-2 | CASSLVIHLAKNIQYF | TGTGCCAGCAGCTTAGTTATCCATCTAGCCAAAAACATTCAGTACTTC
TRBJ2-7 | NA | TRBD1 | TRBV28 | CASSHRDRGSYEQYF | TGTGCCAGCAGCCACCGGGACAGGGGCTCCTACGAGCAGTACTTC
TRBJ1-2 | NA | TRBD1 | TRBV29-1 | CSALGVRFGTGGAESYGYTF | TGCAGCGCTCTAGGGGTTCGTTTTGGGACAGGGGGCGCGGAGAGCTATGGCTACACCTTC
TRBJ1-5 | few | NA | TRBV13 | CASSYGGGRVINQPQHF | TGTGCCAGCAGCTATGGCGGAGGCAGGGTGATTAATCAGCCCCAGCATTTT
TRBJ2-7 | few | NA | TRBV28 | CASVRGTDPNEQYF | TGTGCCAGTGTAAGGGGTACAGATCCCAACGAGCAGTACTTC
TRBJ1-1 | NA | NA | TRBV14 | CASSQVRWGLEGTEAFF | TGTGCCAGCAGCCAAGTTCGATGGGGCCTTGAGGGCACTGAAGCTTTCTTT
TRBJ1-4 | NA | TRBD1 | TRBV6-4 | CASSDRAGPNEKLFF | TGTGCCAGCAGCGACAGGGCTGGGCCTAATGAAAAACTGTTTTTT
TRBJ1-5 | once | NA | TRBV27 | CASSLRGAQPQHF | TGTGCCAGCAGTTTAAGGGGAGCTCAGCCCCAGCATTTT
TRBJ2-3 | NA | TRBD2 | TRBV6-4 | CASSLLAGVQDTQYF | TGTGCCAGCAGTCTCCTAGCGGGAGTACAAGATACGCAGTATTTT
TRBJ1-1 | NA | TRBD1 | TRBV29-1 | CSAQTGPVSTEAFF | TGCAGCGCCCAGACAGGGCCCGTCAGCACTGAAGCTTTCTTT
TRBJ2-1 | once | TRBD1 | TRBV27 | CASSFLQGDGEQFF | TGTGCCAGCAGTTTCTTACAGGGGGATGGGGAGCAGTTCTTC
TRBJ2-1 | NA | TRBD2 | TRBV27 | CASSLLAGVWYEQFF | TGTGCCAGCAGTTTATTAGCGGGGGTCTGGTATGAGCAGTTCTTC
TRBJ2-5 | NA | NA | TRBV4-3 | CASSQGTMYQETQYF | TGCGCCAGCAGCCAAGGGACCATGTACCAAGAGACCCAGTACTTC
TRBJ2-5 | NA | NA | TRBV11-2 | CASSLDLPIGTETQYF | TGTGCCAGCAGCTTAGATCTTCCTATAGGGACGGAGACCCAGTACTTC
TRBJ2-7 | NA | TRBD1 | TRBV4-1 | CASSHTGTGTYEQYF | TGCGCCAGCAGCCACACCGGGACAGGGACCTACGAGCAGTACTTC
TRBJ2-7 | NA | TRBD1 | TRBV23-1 | CASSQSWKTGTGGYEQYF | TGCGCCAGCAGTCAATCGTGGAAAACCGGGACAGGGGGCTACGAGCAGTACTTC
TRBJ1-2 | once | NA | TRBV5-4 | CASSTIDERNYGYTF | TGTGCCAGCAGCACCATTGACGAACGTAACTATGGCTACACCTTC
TRBJ2-2 | NA | NA | TRBV29-1 | CSVRQGGRNTGELFF | TGCAGCGTTCGGCAGGGGGGGCGGAACACCGGGGAGCTGTTTTTT
TRBJ2-7 | NA | NA | TRBV30 | CAWSIPRSYEQYF | TGTGCCTGGAGTATTCCGCGGTCCTACGAGCAGTACTTC
TRBJ2-5 | NA | NA | TRBV28 | CASGGIQETQYF | TGTGCCAGCGGAGGGATCCAAGAGACCCAGTACTTC
TRBJ2-5 | NA | NA | TRBV11-2 | CASGAETQYF | TGTGCCAGCGGGGCTGAGACCCAGTACTTC
TRBJ2-2 | NA | NA | TRBV6-5 | CASSLLVTGELFF | TGTGCCAGCAGCCTACTAGTCACCGGGGAGCTGTTTTTT
TRBJ2-7 | NA | NA | TRBV7-2 | CASSPILSYEQYF | TGTGCCAGCAGCCCAATACTCTCCTACGAGCAGTACTTC
TRBJ2-7 | NA | TRBD2 | TRBV7-9 | CASSSNRLARPLEQYF | TGTGCCAGCAGCTCAAATAGACTAGCGCGGCCCCTCGAGCAGTACTTC
TRBJ2-7 | NA | NA | TRBV28 | CASSLHGIYALPREQYF | TGTGCCAGCAGTTTACATGGGATCTACGCCTTACCGCGGGAGCAGTACTTC
TRBJ2-6 | NA | NA | TRBV30 | CAWSVTWNTVFSGANVLTF | TGTGCCTGGAGTGTCACATGGAACACCGTCTTCTCTGGGGCCAACGTCCTGACTTTC
TRBJ1-3 | NA | NA | TRBV2 | CASDGQRRNSGNTIYF | TGTGCCAGCGACGGACAGAGGAGGAATTCTGGAAACACCATATATTTT
TRBJ2-7 | NA | NA | TRBV14 | CASSQPGISYEQYF | TGTGCCAGCAGCCAACCGGGAATATCCTACGAGCAGTACTTC
TRBJ1-3 | NA | NA | TRBV5-5 | CASSAGLGVGNTIYF | TGTGCCAGCAGCGCGGGACTCGGGGTGGGAAACACCATATATTTT
TRBJ2-7 | NA | NA | TRBV28 | CASSLRVEQYF | TGTGCCAGCAGTCTTAGGGTCGAGCAGTACTTC
TRBJ1-2 | NA | NA | TRBV27 | CATLDSYYGYTF | TGTGCCACCCTAGACAGCTACTATGGCTACACCTTC